A selection of T cell receptor beta chains follows, all from one sample in a study of OX40 agonist ivuxolimab in advanced cancers. TCRdb's table, derived via immunoSEQ multiplex PCR, lists solely in-frame clones and lacks some. In the table there are 50,000 to 75,000 clones, 84% of which are singletons. The sample was CD4+ or CD8+ T cells sorted from blood, taken in a trial of the OX40 agonist ivuxolimab. These receptors were collected from an adult with an advanced solid tumor such as melanoma, head and neck, liver or kidney cancer. Each CDR3 is given with its conserved first and last residue. The order of the fields is V gene, J gene, D gene, clone size, CDR3 length, CDR3 DNA, CDR3 protein. A D gene is named only where the DNA matches it firmly. Clone sizes are given selectively: once, few, many, or a class where the clone is expanded.

>TRBV7-2|TRBJ2-1|NA|NA|16
TGTGCCAGCAGCTTAGGGTCAGCGGTCTCCTACAATGAGCAGTTCTTC
CASSLGSAVSYNEQFF
>TRBV5-1|TRBJ1-2|NA|NA|14
TGCGCCAGCAGCCTTGTGCCGGAATTTCGCGGCTACACCTTC
CASSLVPEFRGYTF
>TRBV5-1|TRBJ2-7|NA|NA|16
TGCGCCAGCAGCTTGGCCGCAGGGGTCGGAGCCTACGAGCAGTACTTC
CASSLAAGVGAYEQYF
>TRBV4-1|TRBJ1-1|TRBD1|NA|15
TGCGCCAGCAGCCGGACAGGGGCGCAGGGAACTGAAGCTTTCTTT
CASSRTGAQGTEAFF
>TRBV5-4|TRBJ2-2|TRBD2|NA|16
TGTGCCAGCAGCGCTCGGACTAGCGGGATCACCGGGGAGCTGTTTTTT
CASSARTSGITGELFF
>TRBV5-6|TRBJ2-5|TRBD2|NA|18
TGTGCCAGCAGCTTGGATCCCCTCGGGGGGGCTTTTAGGGAGACCCAGTACTTC
CASSLDPLGGAFRETQYF
>TRBV6-6|TRBJ1-5|TRBD1|NA|15
TGTGCCAGCACCTTAGGACAGGGAAGCAATCAGCCCCAGCATTTT
CASTLGQGSNQPQHF
>TRBV5-4|TRBJ2-5|TRBD2|NA|14
TGTGCCAGCAGCTTGGGACTAGCCCAAGAGACCCAGTACTTC
CASSLGLAQETQYF
>TRBV30|TRBJ1-1|NA|NA|12
TGTGCCTGGAGCGGACAGACAGTCGAGGCTTTCTTT
CAWSGQTVEAFF
>TRBV4-1|TRBJ2-5|NA|NA|16
TGCGCCAGCAGCCAAGTGAACCTAATCGCCCAAGAGACCCAGTACTTC
CASSQVNLIAQETQYF
>TRBV5-6|TRBJ1-2|NA|NA|13
TGTGCCAGCCGGATGTCAGGGGTCTATGGCTACACCTTC
CASRMSGVYGYTF
>TRBV4-2|TRBJ1-2|TRBD1|NA|16
TGTGCCAGCAGCCAAAACATTCGGACAGGGGCCGGGGGCTACACCTTC
CASSQNIRTGAGGYTF
>TRBV4-1|TRBJ1-5|NA|NA|16
TGCGCCAGCAGCCAAGGGCATACCAGCTCCGATCAGCCCCAGCATTTT
CASSQGHTSSDQPQHF
>TRBV18|TRBJ1-5|TRBD1|few|15
TGTGCCAGCTCACCGGACAGGGGTGGCAATCAGCCCCAGCATTTT
CASSPDRGGNQPQHF
>TRBV7-6|TRBJ1-1|NA|NA|13
TGTGCCAGCAGCTCACAGGGGAACACTGAAGCTTTCTTT
CASSSQGNTEAFF
>TRBV4-1|TRBJ1-1|NA|NA|16
TGCGCCAGCAGCCAAAGGGCAGGGCTTTCGAACACTGAAGCTTTCTTT
CASSQRAGLSNTEAFF
>TRBV7-3|TRBJ2-3|NA|NA|13
TGTGCCAGCAGGGAGAGCGGGACAGATACGCAGTATTTT
CASRESGTDTQYF